This T cell receptor beta chain was sequenced during a study of cytomegalovirus exposure and HLA in healthy donors. Study details: The study placed over 65% of its approximately 400 genotyped donors in the Caucasian-associated ancestry cluster.

Primers for the PCR totalled 60 Vbeta and 13 Jbeta. TCRdb keeps only in-frame clones here, not all; method: immunoSEQ multiplex PCR. The table lists 110,000 to 150,000 clones, roughly four fifths of them singletons, with 9.7% in the top ten. Sequenced material: PBMCs. This sequence was found in a woman aged 55-69 years in good health and CMV-seropositive.

The DNA of the CDR3 is TGTGCCATTATCCGGGAAAACACCGGGGAGCTGTTTTTT. This encodes CAIIRENTGELFF. The V call is TRBV6-1, the J call TRBJ2-2; maybe TRBD2 (5 bases). The CDR3 covers 13 residues. Germline CDR1 is MNHNS and CDR2 is SASEGT. V was pared by 10 bases and J by 2 bases, with 11 bases between.